The clone carrying this T cell receptor beta chain was found once. This record belongs to a study of blood T cell repertoires in COVID-19. In the study overall: COVID-19 samples collected from the United States, Italy and Spain covered acute and convalescent phases.

Here immunoSEQ multiplex PCR was the method, and the copy in TCRdb shows in-frame clones only, minus some. This sample yields over 100,000 clones, of which about 89% are seen a single time; approximately 4.7% belongs to the top ten. With V trimmed by 4 bases and J by 8 bases, 11 bases remained unmatched. Germline values: CDR1 MNHEY, CDR2 SMNVEV (reference sequence). The CDR3 length is 17 residues. The gene calls are TRBV27 and TRBJ2-2; 12 positions match TRBD2. This receptor was obtained from a man between 35 and 55 years old with acute or convalescent COVID-19. The sequenced sample was peripheral blood. The CDR3: CASSSRRLAGVSGELFF. CDR3 DNA: TGTGCCAGCAGTTCCCGAAGACTAGCGGGAGTCTCTGGGGAGCTGTTTTTT.